Shown below are 27 T cell receptor beta chains from a single sample sequenced in a study of human T cells and chemical hapten exposure. This sample's time point: patch test 3, about 24 weeks after DPC sensitization. Treatment specified: therapeutic diphenylcyclopropenone sensitization with weekly scalp DPC. TCRdb reanalysed the RACE reads using MiXCR and keeps one entry per CDR3 protein. Of roughly 150,000 distinct CDR3 sequences in the sample, roughly a quarter are singletons; the top ten hold approximately 2.1%. Source: whole blood, taken in connection with sensitization to the hapten diphenylcyclopropenone (DPC). The receptors here all came from a young woman with alopecia areata. Some clones in this sample may be carry-over from other donors' samples.

The rearrangement uses TRBV9 and TRBJ2-2; D not resolved. The CDR3 is 12 residues long. V was pared by 0 bases and J by 6 bases, with 3 bases between. CDR1 is SGDLS, CDR2 YYNGEE, per germline. In DNA, the CDR3 is TGTGCCAGCAGCGTAGATCCCGGGGAGCTGTTTTTT. It encodes CASSVDPGELFF.

The CDR3 sequence is CASSLAGHGWPQHF. CDR3 coding DNA: TGTGCCAGCAGTTTAGCAGGGCACGGGTGGCCCCAGCATTTT. The chain is built from TRBV12-3 or TRBV12-4 and TRBJ1-5; D unclear. The CDR3 has 14 amino acids. V lost 0 bases and J lost 9, with 12 bases in between.

This clonotype was counted once. J is TRBJ2-5 and V is TRBV29-1, with D perhaps TRBD2 (7 bases). Germline CDR1 and CDR2: SQVTM and ANQGSEA. The CDR3 runs 13 residues. The germline V and J ends were trimmed by 8 bases and 4 bases, with 17 bases remaining between them. CDR3 region: CSLSGGRRETQYF. CDR3 nucleotides: TGCAGCCTTTCCGGGGGGCGAAGAGAGACCCAGTACTTC.

V is TRBV12-3 or TRBV12-4 and J is TRBJ2-3; 9 bases align to TRBD2. V gave up 0 bases and J gave up 6 bases; unmatched junction bases: 4. The CDR3 runs 15 residues. CDR3 protein: CASSLAQRGVDTQYF. The CDR3, as DNA: TGTGCCAGCAGTTTAGCCCAGCGGGGGGTTGATACGCAGTATTTT.

V gene TRBV25-1 combines with J gene TRBJ2-7; D possibly corresponds to TRBD2 (5 bases). The CDR3 length is 12 residues. V dropped 6 bases and J dropped 11 bases, with 17 bases sitting between them. Germline loops: CDR1 MGHDK, CDR2 SYGVNS. The CDR3: CASSRGIQEKYF. The CDR3 DNA sequence: TGTGCCAGCAGCCGAGGGATCCAGGAAAAGTACTTC.

This clonotype was observed at least ten times. The chain employs TRBV12-3 or TRBV12-4 and TRBJ1-2, with 7 nucleotides matching TRBD1. CDR3 size: 12 residues. Losses at the gene ends were 5 bases for V and 9 bases for J; bases not matched to a gene: 6. For the CDR3, the DNA is TGTGCCAGCAGTCCCTTACAGGGGCGCTACACCTTC. Residues: CASSPLQGRYTF.

Notes on this clonotype: The junction differs from germline at one of its ends, possibly a read error. The chain couples TRBV4-3 to TRBJ2-5; TRBD2 matches 7 bases. The CDR3 covers 13 residues. In germline, CDR1 is LGHNA, CDR2 YSLEER. The CDR3 nucleotides read TGTGCCAGCAGCCCGGGGGGTCAAGAGACCCAGTACTTC. Translating it yields CASSPGGQETQYF.

This chain links TRBV9 with TRBJ1-3, with D perhaps TRBD1 (5 bases). CDR3 length: 17 residues. V was trimmed by 3 bases and J by 0 bases, leaving 16 bases between them. Germline lookup yields CDR1 SGDLS and CDR2 YYNGEE. CDR3 coding DNA: TGTGCCAGCAGCGGACACCAGACAGCCACCTCTGGAAACACCATATATTTT. It specifies CASSGHQTATSGNTIYF.

This clonotype occurred many times. CDR3 loop: CAGQSGTGELFF. The CDR3 nucleotides read TGTGCCGGCCAAAGCGGGACCGGGGAGCTGTTTTTT. The rearrangement joins TRBV12-3 or TRBV12-4 to TRBJ2-2; D possibly corresponds to TRBD2 (6 bases). Trimming shortened V by 11 bases and J by 5 bases, and 12 bases separated the two germline ends. CDR3 size: 12 residues.

The chain employs TRBV11-1 and TRBJ2-5; 11 bases fit TRBD2. Germline CDR1 is SGHAT and CDR2 is FQDESV (reference sequence). The CDR3 is 14 residues long. V was clipped by 5 bases and J by 4 bases; unmatched bases: 3. CDR3 residues: CASSNGLAGETQYF. The CDR3 DNA follows: TGTGCCAGCAGCAATGGACTAGCGGGAGAGACCCAGTACTTC.

The sample holds a few counts of this clonotype. The chain is built from TRBV7-9 and TRBJ1-1, with TRBD1 identical over 8 bases. The CDR3 runs 16 residues. Germline V CDR1 and CDR2: SEHNR, FQNEAQ (reference sequence). With 9 bases clipped from V and 5 bases from J, the junction kept 17 bases outside the gene matches. This chain's CDR3 is CASPGGQGALSTEAFF. The DNA of the CDR3 is TGTGCCAGTCCTGGAGGGCAGGGGGCCCTGAGTACTGAAGCTTTCTTT.

This clonotype was recorded a few times. The V and J genes are TRBV6-2 or TRBV6-3 and TRBJ2-5, with TRBD1 matching over 9 bases. This CDR3 region has 16 residues. The V gene's germline CDR1 is MNHEY and CDR2 SVGEGT. Germline trimming cut 2 bases from V and 5 bases from J; bases unmatched to any gene: 9. CDR3 nucleotide sequence: TGTGCCAGCAGTTACCACCGGGACAGGGAGCGGGAGACCCAGTACTTC. As protein: CASSYHRDRERETQYF.

V gene TRBV4-1 combines with J gene TRBJ2-2; perhaps TRBD1 as D (5 bases). Germline V gene sequence: CDR1 MGHRA, CDR2 YSYEKL. The germline V and J ends were trimmed by 1 base and 4 bases, with 10 bases remaining between them. The CDR3 runs to 15 residues. The CDR3 sequence: CASSQVIRGTGELFF. Here the CDR3 DNA reads TGCGCCAGCAGCCAAGTTATTAGGGGCACCGGGGAGCTGTTTTTT.

In this sample, this clonotype turned up a few times. The V gene is TRBV7-3, the J gene TRBJ2-1; no reliable D call. Between the trimmed V and J ends, which lost 3 bases and 15 bases, there was a span of 18 bases. The germline V gene encodes CDR1 SGHTA and CDR2 FQGTGA. The CDR3 extends over 13 amino acids. The CDR3 protein is CASSFRREAHLFF. DNA for the CDR3: TGTGCCAGCAGCTTTAGGCGAGAGGCCCATCTGTTCTTC.

The J gene is TRBJ2-1, the V gene TRBV19; weak D call: TRBD2 (6 bases). This CDR3 is built from 15 residues. The V end lost 5 bases, the J end lost 9 bases, and 20 bases lay between the germline ends. Germline V gives CDR1 LNHDA, CDR2 SQIVND (reference sequence). The CDR3 DNA follows: TGTGCCAGTAGTTTACTAGCATCTAGAGGAAGTGAGCAGTTCTTC. This translates into CASSLLASRGSEQFF.

This clonotype has more than one count but fewer than ten. The genes are TRBV7-2 and TRBJ2-7; D possibly corresponds to TRBD2 (6 bases). The V gene lost 5 bases and the J gene lost 4 bases, with 9 bases spanning the gap. Germline V gives CDR1 SGHTA, CDR2 FQGNSA. The CDR3 is made up of 12 amino acids. The CDR3 loop reads CASSASVYEQYF. In DNA, the CDR3 is TGTGCCAGCAGCGCTAGCGTGTACGAGCAGTACTTC.

The V gene is TRBV20-1, the J gene TRBJ2-7; tentative D call: TRBD2 (6 bases). The germline V gene encodes CDR1 DFQATT and CDR2 SNEGSKA (reference sequence). This CDR3 spans 12 amino acids. Trimming stripped 1 base from V and 2 bases from J, with 6 bases between. The CDR3 spells CSARGLAYEQYF. The CDR3 nucleotides read TGCAGTGCTAGAGGACTAGCCTACGAGCAGTACTTC.

This clonotype came up many times. The rearrangement joins TRBV12-3 or TRBV12-4 to TRBJ1-4, with D maybe TRBD1 (5 bases). Between the trimmed V and J ends, which lost 2 bases and 3 bases, there was a span of 16 bases. CDR3 length: 17 residues. The CDR3 sequence: CASSLPLGRGSNEKLFF. DNA of the CDR3: TGTGCCAGCAGTTTACCCCTGGGGAGGGGCTCTAATGAAAAACTGTTTTTT.

The J gene is TRBJ1-2, the V gene TRBV29-1; D remains ambiguous. The CDR3 totals 14 residues. V was pared by 7 bases and J by 2 bases, with 17 bases between. Germline values: CDR1 SQVTM, CDR2 ANQGSEA. This CDR3 reads CSANPDSRNYGYTF. CDR3 sequence (DNA): TGCAGCGCAAACCCGGACTCCCGCAACTATGGCTACACCTTC.

The chain uses TRBV15 and TRBJ2-3; 8 bases match TRBD2. The V gene end was trimmed by 4 bases and the J gene end by 0 bases; junction bases not matched to a gene: 3. The CDR3 runs 15 residues. Germline V lookup: CDR1 LNHNV, CDR2 YYDKDF (reference sequence). The CDR3: CATSIPSGSTDTQYF. The CDR3 region has the DNA TGTGCCACCAGCATTCCTAGCGGGAGCACAGATACGCAGTATTTT.

The V call is TRBV7-2, the J call TRBJ1-6, with D tentatively TRBD1 (5 bases). Germline V gene data show CDR1 as SGHTA and CDR2 as FQGNSA. V lost 5 bases and J 6 bases, leaving 20 bases between the germline ends. The CDR3 has 17 amino acids. Here the CDR3 reads CASSPRFGTVINSPLHF. The CDR3 coding sequence is TGTGCCAGCAGCCCACGGTTTGGGACGGTTATTAATTCACCCCTCCACTTT. The whole variable domain, remainder taken from reference TRBV7-2 and TRBJ1-6, is GAGVSQSPSNKVTEKGKDVELRCDPISGHTALYWYRQSLGQGLEFLIYFQGNSAPDKSGLPSDRFSAERTGGSVSTLTIQRTQQEDSAVYLCASSPRFGTVINSPLHFGNGTRLTVT.

This clonotype was counted between two and nine times. The rearrangement joins TRBV20-1 to TRBJ2-5; 9 nucleotides agree with TRBD2. The CDR3 has 16 amino acids. CDR1 and CDR2 from the germline V gene are DFQATT and SNEGSKA (reference sequence). Unmatched junction bases numbered 14, after V lost 6 bases and J lost 3 bases. The CDR3 region is CSARPSARGGEETQYF. CDR3 DNA: TGCAGTGCCAGACCCTCGGCGCGGGGGGGCGAAGAGACCCAGTACTTC.

The gene calls are TRBV7-2 and TRBJ2-2, with D perhaps matching TRBD2 (6 bases). This CDR3 is 19 amino acids long. In germline, CDR1 is SGHTA, CDR2 FQGNSA. V was shortened by 2 bases and J by 0 bases, with 19 bases between the two germline ends. DNA for the CDR3: TGTGCCAGCAGCTTAAGGGCCCAAGGTTGGGGGGCGAACACCGGGGAGCTGTTTTTT. Protein: CASSLRAQGWGANTGELFF.

This clonotype has just a few counts. The chain uses TRBV7-6 and TRBJ2-1; 15 positions match TRBD2. Germline V gene sequence: CDR1 SGHVS, CDR2 FNYEAQ. Trimming removed 5 bases from V and 8 bases from J; junction bases left unmatched: 7. This CDR3 has 16 residues. The CDR3 region is CASSPGTSGRIHEQFF. CDR3 in DNA: TGTGCCAGCAGCCCGGGGACTAGCGGGAGGATCCATGAGCAGTTCTTC.

V usage is TRBV5-1 and J usage is TRBJ1-6; D is unclear. The germline V gene encodes CDR1 SGHRS and CDR2 YFSETQ. This CDR3 contains 14 residues. The V end lost 0 bases, the J end lost 7 bases, and 8 bases lay between the germline ends. In DNA form, the CDR3 reads TGCGCCAGCAGCTTGGGCCCGTCGAATTCACCCCTCCACTTT. Its translation is CASSLGPSNSPLHF.

This chain uses TRBV4-2 with TRBJ1-2, with D tentatively TRBD1 (6 bases). The CDR3 covers 12 residues. In germline, CDR1 is LGHNA, CDR2 YNFKEQ. The CDR3 loop is CASRGTNYGYTF. The CDR3 DNA reads TGTGCTAGTAGGGGGACTAACTATGGCTACACCTTC.

This clonotype was found a few times. The genes are TRBV29-1 and TRBJ2-1, with 7 bases identical to TRBD2. There are 13 residues in the CDR3. J was trimmed by 3 bases and V by 4 bases; bases with no gene match: 3. From germline, CDR1 is SQVTM and CDR2 ANQGSEA. The CDR3 coding sequence is TGCAGCGTTGGGGGGGGGGACTACAATGAGCAGTTCTTC. Translated: CSVGGGDYNEQFF.